The rows below give T cell receptor beta chains drawn from one sample of a study of blood T cell repertoires in COVID-19. TCRdb's copy holds only in-frame clones and misses some; the assay was immunoSEQ multiplex PCR. The sample has approximately 380,000 clones, around 89% seen once. Sequenced input: PBMCs or T cells enriched from blood (not recorded which). The receptor source for this set is a woman aged 18 to 35 who had recovered from COVID-19. CDR3s include the opening cysteine and the closing phenylalanine or tryptophan. A D gene is named only where the DNA matches it firmly. Clone size is given for some rows only: seen once, a few or many times, or a class if the clone is expanded.

length	D	V	size	J	DNA	CDR3
14	TRBD1	TRBV5-1	-	TRBJ1-6	TGCGCCAGCAGTCCACAGGGGTTGAATTCACCCCTCCACTTT	CASSPQGLNSPLHF
14	-	TRBV6-5	-	TRBJ2-7	TGTGCCAGCAGTCGCTCGCCCGGAGGTTACGAGCAGTACTTC	CASSRSPGGYEQYF
15	-	TRBV4-2	-	TRBJ1-2	TGTGCCAGCAGCCCGTCCCGGGGGACTAACTATGGCTACACCTTC	CASSPSRGTNYGYTF
14	TRBD1	TRBV5-1	-	TRBJ1-6	TGCGCCAGCAGCTTGCTAGGGGGCGCGTCACCCCTCCACTTT	CASSLLGGASPLHF
13	-	TRBV28	-	TRBJ2-1	TGTGCCAGCAGTTTATCTAACTATGATGAGCAGTTCTTC	CASSLSNYDEQFF
14	-	TRBV5-1	-	TRBJ2-7	TGCGCCAGCAGCTCGGACAGTCGTTCCTACGAGCAGTACTTC	CASSSDSRSYEQYF
13	-	TRBV7-2	-	TRBJ2-5	TGTGCCAGCAGCTTAAGGGAGGCGGAGACCCAGTACTTC	CASSLREAETQYF
17	TRBD1	TRBV15	-	TRBJ2-1	TGTGCCACCAGCAGAGTGGGACAGGCGAGCTCCTACAATGAGCAGTTCTTC	CATSRVGQASSYNEQFF
13	-	TRBV29-1	-	TRBJ1-5	TGCAGCGTTGAAGTCCAGGGGAATCAGCCCCAGCATTTT	CSVEVQGNQPQHF
15	-	TRBV4-2	few	TRBJ1-1	TGTGCCAGCAGCCAAGTGTTGGAAGGGGTACTCCCAGCTTTCTTT	CASSQVLEGVLPAFF
13	TRBD1	TRBV3-1/TRBV3-2	-	TRBJ1-1	TGTGCCAGCGGAACGACAGGGCCCACTGAAGCTTTCTTT	CASGTTGPTEAFF
14	-	TRBV5-4	few	TRBJ1-1	TGTGCCAGCAGCTTGGGGCGGGGAAACACTGAAGCTTTCTTT	CASSLGRGNTEAFF
12	-	TRBV19	-	TRBJ1-4	TGTGCCAGTAGTATAAAACAGGAAAAACTGTTTTTT	CASSIKQEKLFF
13	-	TRBV7-3	few	TRBJ2-7	TGTGCCAGCAGCCTCACCCCAGGGGTCGAGCAGTACTTC	CASSLTPGVEQYF
15	-	TRBV28	-	TRBJ1-2	TGTGCCAGCAGGCCACCTTCGAGGGTTGGCTATGGCTACACCTTC	CASRPPSRVGYGYTF
15	TRBD1	TRBV6-5	-	TRBJ1-3	TGTGCCAGCAGTCTCGGGACAGGGGTTGGAAACACCATATATTTT	CASSLGTGVGNTIYF
16	TRBD2	TRBV11-2	-	TRBJ2-5	TGTGCCAGCAGAGACCTTGCTAGCGGGGGGTGGGAGACCCAGTACTTC	CASRDLASGGWETQYF
17	TRBD1	TRBV19	-	TRBJ2-3	TGTGCCAGTAGTCACGTAGCTGACAGGGGATCCTGGGATACGCAGTATTTT	CASSHVADRGSWDTQYF
15	TRBD1	TRBV5-1	-	TRBJ1-1	TGCGCCAGCAGCTTTACAGGGGGCAAGGGAACTGAAGCTTTCTTT	CASSFTGGKGTEAFF
12	-	TRBV30	-	TRBJ1-2	TGTGCCTGGAGTGTACCCGGCTATGGCTACACCTTC	CAWSVPGYGYTF
15	TRBD1	TRBV28	-	TRBJ2-7	TGTGCCAGCAGTTCTCCGGGACAGGGTTCCTACGAGCAGTACTTC	CASSSPGQGSYEQYF
14	-	TRBV5-1	-	TRBJ2-7	TGCGCCAGCAGCCAAAGAACGAACAGATACGAGCAGTACTTC	CASSQRTNRYEQYF
13	-	TRBV12-3/TRBV12-4	once	TRBJ1-1	TGTGCCAGCAGCCCCGAAAGGGGGACGGAAGCTTTCTTT	CASSPERGTEAFF
14	-	TRBV30	-	TRBJ2-7	TGTGCCTGGAGTGTAAGGGGTCAGCCCTACGAGCAGTACTTC	CAWSVRGQPYEQYF
16	-	TRBV4-1	-	TRBJ1-2	TGCGCCAGCAGCCGGCCCTTAGGACAGATTAACTATGGCTACACCTTC	CASSRPLGQINYGYTF
12	TRBD2	TRBV28	-	TRBJ2-7	TGTGCCAGCAGTTTACGGGGGAGGGTGCGGTATTTC	CASSLRGRVRYF
16	-	TRBV5-1	-	TRBJ2-1	TGCGCCAGCAGCGAACCCTCAGGGGACCCCTACAATGAGCAGTTCTTC	CASSEPSGDPYNEQFF
15	-	TRBV11-3	-	TRBJ2-1	TGTGCCAGCAGCTTAGATAAGCGGACTCACAATGAGCAGTTCTTC	CASSLDKRTHNEQFF
14	-	TRBV30	-	TRBJ2-2	TGTGCCTGGAGTGTACTTTGGGCCACCGGGGAGCTGTTTTTT	CAWSVLWATGELFF
15	-	TRBV27	-	TRBJ1-2	TGTGCCAGCAGTTTATCGACCGGGGGGTTGGGTGGCTACACCTTC	CASSLSTGGLGGYTF
12	-	TRBV5-1	-	TRBJ2-3	TGCGCCAGCAGCTTAGGAGAAGATACGCAGTATTTT	CASSLGEDTQYF